These T cell receptor beta chains were read from a single sample in a study of tumor-infiltrating lymphocytes in primary liver carcinoma. TCRdb independently ran MiXCR on the multiplex PCR reads; one entry per CDR3 protein. The profile shows fewer than 350,000 distinct CDR3 sequences, 65% of them singletons. The sequenced sample consisted of peripheral blood. These receptors came from a man aged 40-49 years with primary liver carcinoma and hepatitis B virus infection. CDR3s include the opening cysteine and the closing phenylalanine or tryptophan. D genes are given only for firm matches. Rows give clone size only sometimes, using once, few, many, or a class for an expanded clone.

>TRBJ2-2|.|TRBV6-1|.
CTSSFLTGGPGELFF
TGTACCAGCAGCTTCCTGACGGGGGGCCCCGGGGAGCTGTTTTTT
>TRBJ2-7|many|TRBV11-2|TRBD2
CASSLDRWAGGTSYEQYF
TGTGCCAGCAGCTTAGATCGTTGGGCGGGAGGGACCTCCTACGAGCAGTACTTC
>TRBJ2-3|few|TRBV18|TRBD2
CASSPGSGSRDTQYF
TGTGCCAGCTCACCAGGAAGCGGGAGCAGAGATACGCAGTATTTT
>TRBJ2-6|.|TRBV11-2|TRBD1
CASSLGDRRSGANVLTF
TGTGCCAGCAGCTTAGGGGACAGGCGATCTGGGGCCAACGTCCTAACTTTC
>TRBJ1-1|few|TRBV5-4|.
CASSLNLPNTEAFF
TGTGCCAGCAGCTTAAACCTTCCGAACACTGAAGCTTTCTTT
>TRBJ2-3|.|TRBV5-8|.
CASNLGLGTDTQYF
TGTGCCAGCAACTTGGGTTTAGGGACAGATACGCAGTATTTT
>TRBJ2-7|.|TRBV15|.
CATSREVSNYEQYF
TGTGCCACCAGCAGAGAGGTATCGAACTACGAGCAGTACTTC
>TRBJ1-5|.|TRBV5-1|.
CISSLGGGQPQHF
TGCATCAGCAGCTTGGGGGGCGGTCAGCCCCAGCATTTT
>TRBJ2-2|many|TRBV5-5|.
CASSLALRNTGELFF
TGTGCCAGCAGCTTGGCGTTGCGGAACACCGGGGAGCTGTTTTTT
>TRBJ1-1|.|TRBV11-3|.
CAIREGNTEAFF
TGTGCCATTAGGGAAGGGAACACTGAAGCTTTCTTT
>TRBJ2-7|.|TRBV7-8|TRBD1
CASSVRWDRASYEQYF
TGTGCCAGCAGCGTTCGCTGGGACAGGGCCTCCTACGAGCAGTACTTC
>TRBJ1-1|many|TRBV6-6|.
CASTTGPMNTEAFF
TGTGCCAGCACCACAGGGCCCATGAACACTGAAGCTTTCTTT
>TRBJ2-6|many|TRBV6-5|.
CASSYSNTGDSGANVLTF
TGTGCCAGCAGTTACTCGAATACGGGAGACTCTGGGGCCAACGTCCTGACTTTC
>TRBJ1-3|few|TRBV11-2|.
CASRLESGNTMYF
TGTGCCAGCAGGTTAGAGTCTGGAAACACCATGTATTTT
>TRBJ1-2|.|TRBV11-2|.
CASSLVAVVGGYTF
TGTGCCAGCAGCTTAGTGGCTGTGGTCGGGGGCTACACCTTC
>TRBJ1-4|.|TRBV12-3/TRBV12-4|.
CVSSLRGDEKLFF
TGTGTCAGCAGTTTACGAGGGGATGAAAAACTGTTTTTT
>TRBJ1-5|.|TRBV5-6|.
CASSLARGQSNQPQHF
TGTGCCAGCAGCTTGGCCCGGGGTCAGAGCAATCAGCCCCAGCATTTT
>TRBJ2-2|.|TRBV11-2|.
CASSPQTTGELFF
TGTGCCAGCAGCCCCCAGACCACCGGGGAGCTGTTTTTT
>TRBJ2-5|.|TRBV11-2|.
CASSIEIQETQYF
TGTGCCAGCAGCATAGAAATTCAAGAGACCCAATACTTC
>TRBJ2-3|once|TRBV11-2|.
CASKSTDTQYF
TGTGCCAGCAAATCCACAGATACGCAGTATTTT
>TRBJ2-7|.|TRBV6-5|TRBD2
CASSYSGGRDYEQYF
TGTGCCAGCAGTTACTCTGGCGGGAGGGACTACGAGCAGTACTTC
>TRBJ2-7|many|TRBV29-1|TRBD2
CSVVHSGSSYEQYF
TGCAGCGTAGTACATAGCGGGAGCTCCTACGAGCAGTACTTC
>TRBJ1-2|.|TRBV28|.
CASNTLRGDGYTF
TGTGCCAGCAATACCCTCAGGGGCGACGGCTACACCTTC
>TRBJ1-5|few|TRBV5-1|.
CASSLEGMGQPQHF
TGCGCCAGCAGCTTGGAGGGTATGGGTCAGCCCCAGCATTTT
>TRBJ2-5|.|TRBV6-2/TRBV6-3|.
CASSYSIGQETQYF
TGTGCCAGCAGTTACTCCATAGGGCAAGAGACTCAGTACTTC
>TRBJ2-2|.|TRBV11-2|.
CASSYGQSRNTGKLFF
TGTGCCAGCAGCTACGGACAGAGTCGGAACACCGGAAAGCTGTTTTTT
>TRBJ1-1|.|TRBV5-6|.
CVSSSNTEAFF
TGTGTCAGCAGCTCAAACACTGAAGCTTTCTTT
>TRBJ2-6|.|TRBV30|.
CAWSMNSGANVLTF
TGTGCCTGGAGTATGAACTCTGGGGCCAACGTCCTGACTTTC
>TRBJ1-1|.|TRBV11-2|.
CASNLTGIWNTEAFF
TGTGCCAGCAACTTAACAGGGATCTGGAACACTGAAGCTTTCTTT
>TRBJ2-5|many|TRBV5-7|.
CASSLVWGQTQYF
TGTGCCAGCAGCTTGGTGTGGGGACAGACCCAGTACTTC
>TRBJ2-5|.|TRBV11-2|.
CANSSDPRGETQYF
TGTGCCAACAGCTCAGACCCTAGGGGGGAGACCCAGTATTTC
>TRBJ2-1|many|TRBV5-4|TRBD2
CASSKPSSGGLQRQFF
TGTGCCAGCAGCAAACCTTCTAGCGGGGGTCTCCAAAGGCAGTTCTTC
>TRBJ1-2|.|TRBV28|.
CANRLQVLSSYTF
TGTGCCAACAGATTACAGGTCCTGAGTAGCTACACCTTC
>TRBJ2-2|.|TRBV11-2|.
CASNRDGSTGELFF
TGTGCCAGCAACAGGGACGGAAGCACCGGGGAGCTGTTTTTT
>TRBJ1-2|many|TRBV6-5|.
CASSAVEYGGYTF
TGTGCCAGCAGCGCGGTCGAATATGGTGGCTACACCTTC
>TRBJ1-6|.|TRBV6-5|TRBD1
CARREGAPYNSPLHF
TGTGCCAGGAGGGAGGGGGCACCTTATAATTCGCCCCTCCACTTT
>TRBJ2-7|.|TRBV28|TRBD1
CASSGRGQHSYKQYF
TGTGCCAGCAGTGGCAGGGGACAGCACTCCTACAAGCAGTACTTC
>TRBJ2-7|.|TRBV6-5|.
CASRIRGAGEQYF
TGTGCCAGTAGGATAAGGGGGGCCGGCGAGCAGTACTTC
>TRBJ2-1|.|TRBV11-2|.
CVSSFRWGAHDEQFF
TGTGTCAGCAGCTTTAGGTGGGGGGCCCACGATGAGCAGTTCTTC
>TRBJ2-3|.|TRBV13|TRBD2
CASSLARLAQDTQYF
TGTGCCAGCAGCTTAGCCAGACTAGCGCAAGATACGCAGTATTTT
>TRBJ2-2|.|TRBV28|TRBD2
CVSSWLAGVGTGELFF
TGTGTAAGCAGTTGGCTAGCGGGAGTTGGCACCGGGGAGCTGTTTTTT
>TRBJ2-7|.|TRBV5-4|TRBD2
CASGLAGTACEQYF
TGTGCCAGCGGATTAGCGGGAACTGCCTGCGAGCAGTACTTC
>TRBJ2-7|.|TRBV11-2|.
CASSWVRGRSSYEQYF
TGTGCCAGCAGCTGGGTCAGGGGCCGGAGCTCCTATGAGCAGTACTTC
>TRBJ1-5|many|TRBV6-1|.
CASRHNSLYSNQPQHF
TGTGCCAGCAGACATAACAGCCTTTATAGCAATCAGCCCCAGCATTTT
>TRBJ1-1|.|TRBV28|.
CASLVGGNTEAFF
TGTGCCAGCCTTGTAGGCGGGAACACTGAAGCTTTCTTT